The entry below gives a single T cell receptor beta chain sequence along with its context. Its target is not known. 5'RACE primed from the constant segment yielded TCR alpha and TCR beta cDNA libraries bearing sample barcodes and UMIs. MiXCR, applied by TCRdb to the 5' RACE reads, yields one record per CDR3 protein. Found here are roughly 600,000 distinct CDR3 sequences, roughly 18% of them singletons; the top ten hold more than 10%. The data belong to a study of T-cell memory formation after mild COVID-19. Study-level background: TCR clusters were largely donor specific.

Broader study findings: In pre-infection memory, a portion of responding clones appeared, which suggested that cross-reactive memory joined.

The ends were cut back, 3 bases at V and 8 bases at J, with 12 bases in the middle. Per the germline V gene, CDR1 is KGHDR and CDR2 is SFDVKD. The CDR3 extends over 14 amino acids. The specimen sequenced was PBMCs or a T cell subset sorted from them (not recorded which). The source is an adult woman who had mild COVID-19 (a few samples of this study predate the infection). Cell type and time point are not known. The chain couples TRBV24-1 to TRBJ2-2; D not certain. The DNA for the CDR3 is TGTGCCACCAGTGATGTAGCAGGCCCAGGGGAGCTGTTTTTT. It encodes CATSDVAGPGELFF.